What follows describes a single TCR beta chain. Its target is not known. This sample is part of a study of response to subunit inactivated influenza vaccine. TCRdb independently ran MiXCR on the RT-PCR reads; one entry per CDR3 protein. The sample records 800,000 or so distinct CDR3 sequences, less than 25% being singletons. Study-wide findings and caveats: The authors suggested that every seasonal influenza vaccination recruits few new T cells.

The TCR comes from a man between 50 and 59 years old who received an inactivated influenza vaccine. The sequencing here drew on PBMCs from blood, taken 5 to 6 days after vaccination.

The CDR3 DNA is TGCAGTGCATCGACCGGGGGCCCAAAGGCCTACAATGAGCAGTTCTTC. It codes for CSASTGGPKAYNEQFF. The genes are TRBV20-1 and TRBJ2-1; D might be TRBD1 or TRBD2, each matching 6 bases. Per germline, CDR1 DFQATT and CDR2 SNEGSKA (reference sequence). V was shortened by 6 bases and J by 2 bases, with 20 bases between the two germline ends. The CDR3 has 16 amino acids.